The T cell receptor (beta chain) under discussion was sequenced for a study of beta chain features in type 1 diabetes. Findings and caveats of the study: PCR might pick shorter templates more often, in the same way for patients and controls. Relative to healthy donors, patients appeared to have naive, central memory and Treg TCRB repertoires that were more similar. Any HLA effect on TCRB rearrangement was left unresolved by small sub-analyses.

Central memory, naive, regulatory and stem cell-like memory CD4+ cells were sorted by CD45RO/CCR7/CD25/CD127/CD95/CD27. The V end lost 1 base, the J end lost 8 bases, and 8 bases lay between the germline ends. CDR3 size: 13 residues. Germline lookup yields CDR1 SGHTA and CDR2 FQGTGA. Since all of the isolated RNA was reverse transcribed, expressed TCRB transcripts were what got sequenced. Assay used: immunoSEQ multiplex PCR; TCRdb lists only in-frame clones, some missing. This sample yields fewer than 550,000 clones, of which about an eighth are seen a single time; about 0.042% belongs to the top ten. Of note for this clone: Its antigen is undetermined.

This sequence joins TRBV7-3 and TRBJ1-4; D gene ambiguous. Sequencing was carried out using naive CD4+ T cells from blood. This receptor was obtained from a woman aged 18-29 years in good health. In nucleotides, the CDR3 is TGTGCCAGCAGCTTAATCGGAGGGGAAAAACTGTTTTTT. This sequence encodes CASSLIGGEKLFF.